These 20 T cell receptor beta chains were all obtained from the same sample, sequenced in a study of T cell repertoires in cytomegalovirus infection. TCRdb redid the calling of the reads with MiXCR, one entry per CDR3 protein. The sample contains 350,000 to 500,000 distinct CDR3 sequences, 30% to 40% of which appear only once. The sample taken for sequencing was PBMCs. These receptors originate from a human donor in good health (CMV status not recorded). Some clones in this sample may be carry-over from other donors' samples.

This chain joins TRBV15 and TRBJ1-4; possibly TRBD1 for D (6 bases). The germline gives CDR1 LNHNV, CDR2 YYDKDF (reference sequence). V gave up 0 bases and J gave up 8 bases, with 7 bases separating them. The CDR3 totals 13 residues. CDR3 nucleotides: TGTGCCACCAGCAGAGACCAGGGGGAAAAACTGTTTTTT. Translated: CATSRDQGEKLFF.

CDR3 bases: TGCAGCGTTGTAGAGGGGGGCTCCTACAATGAGCAGTTCTTC. This translates into CSVVEGGSYNEQFF. The chain links TRBV29-1 to TRBJ2-1; D possibly uses TRBD1 or TRBD2 (6 bases each). V was clipped by 4 bases and J by 0 bases, with 10 bases between them. The germline gives CDR1 SQVTM, CDR2 ANQGSEA. CDR3 length: 14 residues.

This clonotype was counted at least ten times. The V call is TRBV7-2, the J call TRBJ1-2; TRBD1 agrees at 12 bases. This CDR3 has 15 residues. V gave up 3 bases and J gave up 7 bases; unmatched junction bases: 6. Germline V lookup: CDR1 SGHTA, CDR2 FQGNSA. The CDR3, as DNA: TGTGCCAGCAGCTTCCCGGGACAGGGGGCGACTGGCTACACCTTC. This sequence encodes CASSFPGQGATGYTF.

Only a few counts were recorded for this clonotype. This chain joins TRBV28 and TRBJ2-2; D gene unclear. Germline lookup yields CDR1 MDHEN and CDR2 SYDVKM. The CDR3 consists of 14 residues. Deletions cut 3 bases from V and 6 bases from J, with 11 bases between. The CDR3 loop reads CASSFRGIAGELFF. In nucleotides, the CDR3 is TGTGCCAGCAGTTTTAGAGGTATCGCCGGGGAGCTGTTTTTT.

About this clonotype itself: Lacking the conserved final phenylalanine or tryptophan, this CDR3 likely reflects a read error. The chain combines TRBV6-8 with TRBJ2-1, with TRBD2 matching over 7 bases. Germline V gene data show CDR1 as MNHGY and CDR2 as SAAAGT. The V gene end was trimmed by 8 bases and the J gene end by 10 bases; junction bases not matched to a gene: 5. The CDR3 totals 11 residues. The CDR3 region has the DNA TGTGCCAGCGGGGGGGGGATCGAGCAGTTCTTA. It codes for CASGGGIEQFL.

On this clonotype: At one of its ends the junction is not consistent with the germline gene, which may arise from a read error. This sequence joins TRBV14 and TRBJ2-7; D remains ambiguous. Germline loops: CDR1 SGHDN, CDR2 FVKESK. The CDR3 spans 13 residues. The CDR3 is CASSQGGRTEAHF. The CDR3 DNA follows: TGTGCCAGCAGCCAAGGGGGTCGGACCGAGGCGCACTTC.

The table lists this clonotype with many counts. This sequence joins TRBV11-2 and TRBJ2-3, with D hard to call. Trimming left V 4 bases short and J 2 bases short, with 7 bases between. CDR1 and CDR2 from the germline V gene are SGHAT and FQNNGV. The CDR3 covers 13 residues. CDR3 loop: CASSSDTTDTQYF. CDR3 sequence (DNA): TGTGCCAGCAGCTCTGACACCACAGATACGCAGTATTTT.

This clonotype showed up many times. The rearrangement joins TRBV12-3 or TRBV12-4 to TRBJ2-5; a weak D match, TRBD1 (6 bases). The CDR3 extends over 12 amino acids. The V gene lost 7 bases and the J gene lost 3 bases, with 9 bases spanning the gap. CDR3 in DNA: TGTGCCAGCACCTCAGGGGAAGAGACCCAGTACTTC. Translating gives CASTSGEETQYF.

The chain links TRBV4-1 to TRBJ1-1; no firm D call. Germline lookup yields CDR1 MGHRA and CDR2 YSYEKL. The CDR3 covers 13 residues. Between the trimmed V and J ends, which lost 3 bases and 4 bases, there was a span of 9 bases. The CDR3 DNA follows: TGCGCCAGCAGCCATACGCCCGGCACTGAAGCTTTCTTT. Its translation: CASSHTPGTEAFF.

In its sample, this clonotype was seen many times. CDR3 protein: CASSHRTGANTEAFF. CDR3 coding DNA: TGTGCCAGTAGTCACCGGACAGGGGCGAACACTGAAGCTTTCTTT. The gene calls are TRBV19 and TRBJ1-1, with TRBD1 identical over 9 bases. This CDR3 is 15 amino acids long. V shed 5 bases, J shed 1 base, and the junction held 5 bases outside the gene matches. The germline V gene encodes CDR1 LNHDA and CDR2 SQIVND (reference sequence). Together with reference TRBV19 and TRBJ1-1, the CDR3 gives the full variable domain: DGGITQSPKYLFRKEGQNVTLSCEQNLNHDAMYWYRQDPGQGLRLIYYSQIVNDFQKGDIAEGYSVSREKKESFPLTVTSAQKNPTAFYLCASSHRTGANTEAFFGQGTRLTVV.

The gene calls are TRBV20-1 and TRBJ1-6; no clear D. V lost 3 bases to trimming and J lost 5 bases, with 14 bases between them. The CDR3 runs 15 residues. Germline V CDR1 and CDR2: DFQATT, SNEGSKA (reference sequence). The CDR3 protein is CSARETPTDNSPLHF. The CDR3 region has the DNA TGCAGTGCTAGGGAGACCCCAACGGATAATTCACCCCTCCACTTT.

As concerns this clonotype: A much more abundant neighbour one base away suggests this may be a read error. The chain carries TRBV7-2 and TRBJ2-1; TRBD1 matches at 7 bases. V lost 2 bases to trimming and J lost 10 bases; unmatched junction nucleotides: 14. The CDR3 extends over 16 amino acids. In germline, CDR1 is SGHTA, CDR2 FQGNSA. The chain's CDR3 is CASSLPGDRESEEQFF. CDR3 in DNA: TGTGCCAGCAGCTTACCAGGGGACAGAGAGAGCGAGGAGCAGTTCTTC. The whole variable domain, filled in from reference TRBV7-2 and TRBJ2-1, reads GAGVSQSPSNKVTEKGKDVELRCDPISGHTALYWYRQSLGQGLEFLIYFQGNSAPDKSGLPSDRFSAERTGGSVSTLTIQRTQQEDSAVYLCASSLPGDRESEEQFFGPGTRLTVL.

The CDR3 DNA is TGTGCCAGCAGTTCGAAGGGCTCCTCTAACTATGGCTACACCTTC. Translated, it gives CASSSKGSSNYGYTF. The V and J genes are TRBV27 and TRBJ1-2; D unclear. This CDR3 has 15 residues. The V and J ends lost 4 bases and 0 bases respectively, with 12 bases between them. The germline gives CDR1 MNHEY, CDR2 SMNVEV (reference sequence).

Ten or more counts support this clonotype. The rearrangement joins TRBV6-5 to TRBJ2-4; 8 positions match TRBD1. Trimming cost V 8 bases and J 0 bases; bases outside gene matches: 6. The CDR3 covers 15 residues. The germline V gene has CDR1 MNHEY and CDR2 SVGAGI. The CDR3 DNA is TGTGCCAGCTCACAGGGGGACGGAGCCAAAAACATTCAGTACTTC. It specifies CASSQGDGAKNIQYF.

The chain recombines TRBV20-1 with TRBJ2-1, with TRBD2 matching 15 bases. The germline CDR1 and CDR2 sequences are DFQATT and SNEGSKA (reference sequence). Trimming took 5 bases from V and 8 from J; bases not matched to a gene: 10. There are 16 residues in the CDR3. The CDR3 region has the DNA TGCAGTGCTCCGCGGACTAGCGGGGGGGCCGGGCATGAGCAGTTCTTC. This encodes CSAPRTSGGAGHEQFF.

This clonotype was observed at least ten times. The chain employs TRBV7-2 and TRBJ1-5; 7 bases agree with TRBD1. The CDR3 loop spans 14 amino acids. Germline assignment: CDR1 SGHTA and CDR2 FQGNSA. V lost 4 bases to trimming and J lost 10 bases; unmatched junction nucleotides: 10. For the CDR3, the DNA is TGTGCCAGCAGCTGGGTAACAGGGGAGGGTCCCCAGCATTTT. Its protein is CASSWVTGEGPQHF.

The table lists this clonotype with many counts. The chain couples TRBV30 to TRBJ2-1, with TRBD2 matching over 11 bases. The CDR3 extends over 14 amino acids. Germline lookup yields CDR1 GTSNPN and CDR2 SVGIG (reference sequence). Trimming took 0 bases from V and 6 from J; bases not matched to a gene: 1. The CDR3 bases are TGTGCCTGGAGTGTAGGACTAGCGGGCAATGAGCAGTTCTTC. Its protein product is CAWSVGLAGNEQFF.

V gene TRBV29-1 combines with J gene TRBJ2-7; TRBD2 is a possible D gene (5 bases). The CDR3 spans 13 residues. Looked up from germline, CDR1 is SQVTM and CDR2 is ANQGSEA. V was trimmed by 5 bases and J by 3 bases, leaving 14 bases between them. In nucleotides, the CDR3 is TGCAGCGTTCCGGGGTGGTGGGGCTACGAGCAGTACTTC. Translation gives CSVPGWWGYEQYF.

Turning to this clonotype: One end of the junction fails to match germline, which may point to a read error. The V and J genes are TRBV7-2 and TRBJ1-1; the match to TRBD1 covers 9 bases. The CDR3 spans 14 residues. Germline CDR1 SGHTA, CDR2 FQGNSA. CDR3 nucleotides: TGTTCCAGCGGCCACACAACAGGGGGCACGGAAGATTTCTTT. Translating gives CSSGHTTGGTEDFF.

This clonotype occurred many times. The V and J genes are TRBV4-3 and TRBJ2-1, with 9 bases lining up with TRBD2. The germline CDR1 and CDR2 sequences are LGHNA and YSLEER. The J segment lost 7 bases and the V segment lost 1 base, leaving 11 bases of the junction unmatched. CDR3 length equals 17 residues. The CDR3 here is CASSQAGWRGGRNEQFF. The CDR3 DNA follows: TGCGCCAGCAGCCAAGCCGGTTGGCGGGGGGGCCGGAATGAGCAGTTCTTC.